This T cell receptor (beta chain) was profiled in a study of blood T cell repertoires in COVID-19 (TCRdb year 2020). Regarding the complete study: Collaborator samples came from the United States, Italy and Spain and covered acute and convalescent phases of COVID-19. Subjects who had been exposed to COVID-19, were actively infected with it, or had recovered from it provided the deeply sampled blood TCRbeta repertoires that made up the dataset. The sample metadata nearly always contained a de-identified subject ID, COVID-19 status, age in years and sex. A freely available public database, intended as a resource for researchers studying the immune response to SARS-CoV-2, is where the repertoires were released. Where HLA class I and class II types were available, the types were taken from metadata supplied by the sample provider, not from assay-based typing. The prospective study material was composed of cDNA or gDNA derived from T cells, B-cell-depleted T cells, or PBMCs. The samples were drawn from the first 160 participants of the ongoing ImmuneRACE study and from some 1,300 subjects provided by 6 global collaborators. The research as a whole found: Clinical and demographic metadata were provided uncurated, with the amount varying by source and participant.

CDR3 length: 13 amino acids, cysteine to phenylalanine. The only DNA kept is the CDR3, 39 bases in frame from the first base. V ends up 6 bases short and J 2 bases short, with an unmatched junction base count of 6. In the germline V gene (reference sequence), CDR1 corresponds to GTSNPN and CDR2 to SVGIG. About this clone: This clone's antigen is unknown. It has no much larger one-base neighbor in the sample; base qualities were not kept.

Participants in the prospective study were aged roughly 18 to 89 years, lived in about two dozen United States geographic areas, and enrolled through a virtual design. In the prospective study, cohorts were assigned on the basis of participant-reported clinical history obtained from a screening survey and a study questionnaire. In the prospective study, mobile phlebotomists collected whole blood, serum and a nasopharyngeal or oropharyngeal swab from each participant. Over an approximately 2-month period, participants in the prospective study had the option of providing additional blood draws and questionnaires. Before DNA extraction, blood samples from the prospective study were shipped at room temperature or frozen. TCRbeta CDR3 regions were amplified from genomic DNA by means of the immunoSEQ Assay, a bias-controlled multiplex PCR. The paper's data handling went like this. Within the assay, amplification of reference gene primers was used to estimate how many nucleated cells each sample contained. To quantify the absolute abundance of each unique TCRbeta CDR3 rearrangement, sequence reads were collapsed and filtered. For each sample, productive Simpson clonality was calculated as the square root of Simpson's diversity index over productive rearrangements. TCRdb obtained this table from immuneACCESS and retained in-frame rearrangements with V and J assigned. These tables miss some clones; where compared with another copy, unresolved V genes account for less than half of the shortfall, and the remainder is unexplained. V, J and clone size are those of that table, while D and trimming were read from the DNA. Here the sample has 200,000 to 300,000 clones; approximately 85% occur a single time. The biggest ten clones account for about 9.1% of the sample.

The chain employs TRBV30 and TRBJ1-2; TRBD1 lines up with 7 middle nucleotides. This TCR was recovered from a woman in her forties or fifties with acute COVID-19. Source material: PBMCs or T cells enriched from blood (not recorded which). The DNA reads TGTGCCTGCCCGGGACAGACAAACTATGGCTACACCTTC. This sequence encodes CACPGQTNYGYTF.